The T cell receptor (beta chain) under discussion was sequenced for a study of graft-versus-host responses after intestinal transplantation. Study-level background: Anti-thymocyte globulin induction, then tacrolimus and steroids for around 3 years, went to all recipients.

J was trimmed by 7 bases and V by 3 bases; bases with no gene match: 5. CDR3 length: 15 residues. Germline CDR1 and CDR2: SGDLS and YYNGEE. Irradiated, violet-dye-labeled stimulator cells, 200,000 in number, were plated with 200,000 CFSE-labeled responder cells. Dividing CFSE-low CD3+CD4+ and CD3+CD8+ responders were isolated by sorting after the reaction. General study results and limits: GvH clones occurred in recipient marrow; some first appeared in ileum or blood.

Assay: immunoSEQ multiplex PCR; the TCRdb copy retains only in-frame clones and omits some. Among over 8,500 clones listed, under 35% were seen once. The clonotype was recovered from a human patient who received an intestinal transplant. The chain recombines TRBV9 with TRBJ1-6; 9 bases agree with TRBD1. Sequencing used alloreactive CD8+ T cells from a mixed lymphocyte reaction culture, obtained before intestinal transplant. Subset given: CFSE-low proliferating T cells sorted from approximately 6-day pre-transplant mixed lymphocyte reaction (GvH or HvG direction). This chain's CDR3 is CASSGQGVGNSPLHF. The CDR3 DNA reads TGTGCCAGCAGCGGACAGGGGGTAGGGAATTCACCCCTCCACTTT.